The next 31 T cell receptor beta chains were all read from a single sample in a study of blood T cell repertoires in COVID-19 (dated by TCRdb to the early 2020s). Receptors were amplified or captured by the immunoSEQ multiplex PCR assay. TCRdb limited this immuneACCESS table to in-frame rearrangements with V and J called. A share of clones is missing; checked studies link under half to unresolved V genes, and the rest is unexplained. The sample records some 490,000 clones, more than 85% of which are singletons. The top ten hold 8.3% of the sample. What was sequenced was PBMCs or T cells enriched from blood (not recorded which). All receptors derive from a woman aged 60-75 years who had recovered from COVID-19.

V gene TRBV5-1 combines with J gene TRBJ2-3; TRBD2 matches 7 bases. V was clipped by 4 bases and J by 1 base; unmatched bases: 6. Germline assignment: CDR1 SGHRS and CDR2 YFSETQ. This CDR3 spans 15 amino acids. The CDR3 loop is CASSARDYRTDTQYF. The CDR3 nucleotides read TGCGCCAGCAGCGCCCGGGACTACCGCACAGATACGCAGTATTTT.

This clone came up once. The chain links TRBV7-9 to TRBJ1-4, with a possible D match to TRBD1 (6 bases). The CDR3 contains 15 residues. Trimming removed 4 bases from V and 4 bases from J, with 13 bases in between. Germline V gives CDR1 SEHNR, CDR2 FQNEAQ (reference sequence). The CDR3 bases are TGTGCCAGCAGCTCCTACAGGGAACTTAATGAAAAACTGTTTTTT. Translated: CASSSYRELNEKLFF.

V usage is TRBV30 and J usage is TRBJ1-1; 10 nucleotides match TRBD1. This CDR3 has 14 amino acids. Germline CDR1 reads GTSNPN; CDR2 reads SVGIG (reference sequence). Trimming cost V 4 bases and J 2 bases; bases outside gene matches: 4. CDR3 bases: TGTGCCTGGACTGGGGACAGGGGTAACACTGAAGCTTTCTTT. Protein sequence: CAWTGDRGNTEAFF.

The J gene is TRBJ1-5, the V gene TRBV6-4; D not resolved. Germline CDR1 MRHNA, CDR2 SNTAGT. V was cut by 7 bases and J by 5 bases, with 6 bases left in between. The CDR3 is 11 residues long. CDR3 sequence: CASIPDQPQHF. CDR3 in DNA: TGTGCCAGCATTCCAGATCAGCCCCAGCATTTT.

The rearrangement joins TRBV6-5 to TRBJ2-7; maybe TRBD1 (6 bases). The germline gives CDR1 MNHEY, CDR2 SVGAGI. This CDR3 is 15 amino acids long. The V end was cut by 7 bases, the J end by 1 base, with 17 bases between. CDR3 loop: CASTRSPTGSYEQYF. CDR3 DNA: TGTGCCAGCACCAGATCCCCTACAGGGTCCTACGAGCAGTACTTC.

V is TRBV12-5 and J is TRBJ2-5; 8 bases are shared with TRBD1. The J segment lost 5 bases and the V segment lost 3 bases, leaving 17 bases of the junction unmatched. Germline lookup yields CDR1 LGHNT and CDR2 FRNRAP. CDR3 length equals 18 residues. CDR3 loop: CASGFKGWDRNPRETQYF. CDR3 nucleotide sequence: TGTGCTAGTGGTTTCAAGGGGTGGGACAGGAATCCCAGGGAGACCCAGTACTTC.

The chain links TRBV9 to TRBJ2-7, with D possibly being TRBD2 (6 bases). This CDR3 has 14 residues. The germline V gene has CDR1 SGDLS and CDR2 YYNGEE. V was shortened by 4 bases and J by 0 bases, with 11 bases between the two germline ends. CDR3 in DNA: TGTGCCAGCAGCCCTCGGCGGGGCTCCTACGAGCAGTACGTC. It encodes CASSPRRGSYEQYV.

The chain joins TRBV7-8 to TRBJ1-5; unclear D gene. Germline assignment: CDR1 SGHVS and CDR2 FQNEAQ. This CDR3 comprises 16 residues. V lost 1 base to trimming and J lost 1 base, with 11 bases between them. The CDR3 nucleotides read TGTGCCAGCAGCTTAGATAGAGGGCCCAGCAATCAGCCCCAGCATTTT. It is translated as CASSLDRGPSNQPQHF.

This clone was seen a single time. The gene calls are TRBV4-1 and TRBJ1-4; 7 nucleotides match TRBD1. Losses at the gene ends were 2 bases for V and 3 bases for J; bases not matched to a gene: 9. CDR3 length equals 17 residues. Looked up from germline, CDR1 is MGHRA and CDR2 is YSYEKL. The CDR3 protein is CASSQMGSGTANEKLFF. CDR3 nucleotide sequence: TGCGCCAGCAGCCAAATGGGATCCGGGACAGCTAATGAAAAACTGTTTTTT.

This rearrangement joins TRBV4-2 to TRBJ1-4, with D perhaps matching TRBD1 (6 bases). The ends were cut back, 4 bases at V and 7 bases at J, with 16 bases in the middle. CDR1 is LGHNA and CDR2 is YNFKEQ in the germline V gene. The CDR3 loop spans 15 amino acids. The CDR3 region is CASSPRTADPEKLFF. The DNA of the CDR3 is TGTGCCAGCAGCCCCCGGACAGCCGACCCTGAAAAACTGTTTTTT.

This clone is a singleton in its sample. The genes are TRBV5-1 and TRBJ2-2, with D perhaps matching TRBD1 (5 bases). V lost 4 bases and J 1 base, leaving 14 bases between the germline ends. Germline CDR1 and CDR2: SGHRS and YFSETQ. This CDR3 is 16 amino acids long. CDR3 residues: CASSLGPTGNTGELFF. CDR3 nucleotide sequence: TGCGCCAGCAGCCTCGGCCCTACAGGGAACACCGGGGAGCTGTTTTTT. Supplemented by reference TRBV5-1 and TRBJ2-2, the full variable domain reads KAGVTQTPRYLIKTRGQQVTLSCSPISGHRSVSWYQQTPGQGLQFLFEYFSETQRNKGNFPGRFSGRQFSNSRSEMNVSTLELGDSALYLCASSLGPTGNTGELFFGEGSRLTVL.

CDR3 nucleotide sequence: TGTGCCAGCAGTTTTGCAGGTGGAAACACCATATATTTT. This encodes CASSFAGGNTIYF. The chain couples TRBV12-3 or TRBV12-4 to TRBJ1-3; D gene uncertain. V was clipped by 3 bases and J by 3 bases, with 6 bases between them. This CDR3 has 13 residues.

V usage is TRBV6-5 and J usage is TRBJ2-7; 9 bases line up with TRBD2. The V gene's germline CDR1 is MNHEY and CDR2 SVGAGI. V shed 6 bases and J 3 bases; nucleotides not matched to a gene: 9. The length of the CDR3 is 15 residues. CDR3 DNA sequence: TGTGCCAGCAGGGCAGCGGCGGGGGGGTTCTACGAGCAGTACTTC. Translating gives CASRAAAGGFYEQYF.

This clone has more than one count but fewer than ten. V usage is TRBV19 and J usage is TRBJ1-5; 7 positions agree with TRBD1. CDR3 length: 15 amino acids. From germline, CDR1 is LNHDA and CDR2 SQIVND (reference sequence). V trimming: 5 bases; J trimming: 2 bases; junction bases outside the gene matches: 6. CDR3 sequence reads: CASSVNDRGNQPQHF. CDR3 coding DNA: TGTGCCAGTAGTGTAAATGACAGGGGCAATCAGCCCCAGCATTTT.

The genes are TRBV7-9 and TRBJ2-2; 8 bases line up with TRBD1. CDR3 length: 18 residues. CDR1 SEHNR and CDR2 FQNEAQ come from the germline V gene (reference sequence). Germline trimming cut 5 bases from V and 7 bases from J; bases unmatched to any gene: 18. CDR3 amino acids: CASSRMGGWQGAHGELFF. CDR3 bases: TGTGCCAGCAGCCGCATGGGGGGCTGGCAGGGGGCCCACGGGGAGCTGTTTTTT.

This clone is a singleton in its sample. The chain uses TRBV30 and TRBJ1-6; the D is unclear. Germline lookup yields CDR1 GTSNPN and CDR2 SVGIG (reference sequence). The CDR3 totals 16 residues. The germline V and J ends were trimmed by 4 bases and 5 bases, with 18 bases remaining between them. This CDR3 is CAWNRQAHLDNSPLHF. The CDR3 DNA reads TGTGCCTGGAATCGGCAGGCCCATTTGGATAATTCACCCCTCCACTTT. The variable domain in full, with the rest retrieved from reference TRBV30 and TRBJ1-6, is SQTIHQWPATLVQPVGSPLSLECTVEGTSNPNLYWYRQAAGRGLQLLFYSVGIGQISSEVPQNLSASRPQDRQFILSSKKLLLSDSGFYLCAWNRQAHLDNSPLHFGNGTRLTVT.

This chain connects TRBV11-2 to TRBJ2-7; unclear D gene. V was trimmed by 5 bases and J by 2 bases, leaving 16 bases between them. The CDR3 is 15 amino acids. Germline V gene lookup returns CDR1 SGHAT and CDR2 FQNNGV. This CDR3 reads CASSQGVGPTYEQYF. CDR3 in DNA: TGTGCCAGCAGCCAAGGAGTAGGTCCGACCTACGAGCAGTACTTC.

Remarks on this clone: A read error may produce the germline difference seen at one junction end. The rearrangement uses TRBV3-1 (or the pseudogene TRBV3-2) and TRBJ1-1, with D uncertain. The CDR3 is 11 residues long. CDR1 is LGHDT, CDR2 YNNKEL, per germline (reference sequence). The CDR3 DNA reads as TGTGCCAGCAGCCAAACCCCCCGTCTGGCCTTT. Amino acid sequence: CASSQTPRLAF.

The chain employs TRBV11-2 and TRBJ2-3; D is ambiguous. V was cut by 3 bases and J by 0 bases, with 4 bases left in between. CDR1 is SGHAT, CDR2 FQNNGV, per germline. The CDR3 runs 13 residues. The CDR3 region has the DNA TGTGCCAGCAGCTTTCCTAGCACAGATACGCAGTATTTT. Translated: CASSFPSTDTQYF.

This chain joins TRBV6-5 and TRBJ2-2, with D perhaps TRBD2 (5 bases). V was clipped by 4 bases and J by 6 bases, with 9 bases between them. Germline CDR1 MNHEY, CDR2 SVGAGI. This CDR3 contains 13 residues. The CDR3 region is CASSSGMAGELFF. The CDR3, as DNA: TGTGCCAGCAGTTCGGGGATGGCCGGGGAGCTGTTTTTT.

The CDR3: CASSPGSYEQYF. The CDR3 region has the DNA TGTGCCAGCAGCCCGGGGTCCTACGAGCAGTACTTC. The V and J genes are TRBV7-6 and TRBJ2-7, with D perhaps TRBD2 (5 bases). V shed 5 bases and J shed 1 base, with 6 bases lying between them. The length of the CDR3 is 12 residues. Germline CDR1 is SGHVS and CDR2 is FNYEAQ.

This chain uses TRBV7-6 with TRBJ2-7, with no clear D. The germline gives CDR1 SGHVS, CDR2 FNYEAQ. This CDR3 spans 13 amino acids. Trimming took 5 bases from V and 2 from J, leaving 10 bases between them. Written as DNA, the CDR3 is TGTGCCAGCAGCCCTTCGCCGGCCTACGAGCAGTACGTC. Encoded protein: CASSPSPAYEQYV.

V usage is TRBV6-5 and J usage is TRBJ2-7; 7 bases agree with TRBD1. Germline V gives CDR1 MNHEY, CDR2 SVGAGI. This CDR3 is built from 15 residues. The V gene end was trimmed by 6 bases and the J gene end by 1 base; junction bases not matched to a gene: 9. The CDR3 spells CASRGTEYLSYEQYV. The CDR3 DNA reads TGTGCCAGCAGGGGGACAGAATATTTATCCTACGAGCAGTACGTC.

The chain has TRBV6-6 and TRBJ2-5; possible D gene TRBD1, 6 bases. Trimming took off 7 bases at V and 2 bases at J, with 11 bases between the two ends. This CDR3 is 13 amino acids long. Germline V gives CDR1 MNHNY, CDR2 SVGAGI (reference sequence). The CDR3 region is CASKGDIQETQYF. CDR3 nucleotide sequence: TGTGCCAGCAAGGGGGACATACAAGAGACCCAGTACTTC.

The chain links TRBV12-3 or TRBV12-4 to TRBJ1-5; D is unclear. This CDR3 spans 13 amino acids. V dropped 5 bases and J dropped 3 bases, with 8 bases sitting between them. The DNA of the CDR3 is TGTGCCAGCAGTCCTAGGAACAATCAGCCCCAGCATTTT. Protein product: CASSPRNNQPQHF.

This rearrangement joins TRBV10-3 to TRBJ1-1; 8 nucleotides align to TRBD1. Germline trimming cut 5 bases from V and 5 bases from J; bases unmatched to any gene: 10. This CDR3 comprises 15 residues. Germline-derived CDR1 and CDR2 are ENHRY and SYGVKD. The CDR3 here is CAISTQTGEETEAFF. The CDR3 nucleotides read TGTGCCATCAGTACGCAGACAGGGGAGGAGACTGAAGCTTTCTTT.

The chain carries TRBV6-5 and TRBJ1-2; weak D call: TRBD1 (5 bases). Germline V gene sequence: CDR1 MNHEY, CDR2 SVGAGI. The ends were cut back, 6 bases at V and 12 bases at J, with 20 bases in the middle. The CDR3 length is 13 residues. CDR3 in amino acids: CASSQPGGSGDTF. CDR3 bases: TGTGCCAGCAGCCAGCCGGGGGGGTCAGGAGACACCTTC.

The chain joins TRBV11-2 to TRBJ2-7; 10 bases are a match to TRBD2. The CDR3 has 15 residues. From germline, CDR1 is SGHAT and CDR2 FQNNGV. With 1 base clipped from V and 3 bases from J, the junction kept 3 bases outside the gene matches. In DNA form, the CDR3 reads TGTGCCAGCAGCTTAGGACTAGCGGGTCTCTACGAGCAGTACGTC. Amino acid sequence: CASSLGLAGLYEQYV.

This clone was counted a few times. The chain is built from TRBV3-1 (or the pseudogene TRBV3-2) and TRBJ1-2, with 8 bases identical to TRBD1. Per the germline V gene, CDR1 is LGHDT and CDR2 is YNNKEL (reference sequence). Trimming at V came to 5 bases and at J to 6 bases, leaving 11 bases not matched to a gene. The CDR3 runs to 15 residues. The CDR3 bases are TGTGCCAGCAGCAGACAGGGGTCCTTGGGGGATGGCTACACCTTC. Amino acid sequence: CASSRQGSLGDGYTF.

The chain carries TRBV28 and TRBJ1-3; 7 bases align to TRBD1. Germline V gene lookup returns CDR1 MDHEN and CDR2 SYDVKM. Trimming at V came to 8 bases and at J to 3 bases, leaving 4 bases not matched to a gene. The length of the CDR3 is 13 residues. As DNA, the CDR3 is TGTGCCAGCCAGGGACAGCTTGGAAACACCATATATTTT. Amino acids: CASQGQLGNTIYF.

The chain has TRBV19 and TRBJ2-2; 11 bases align to TRBD2. CDR1 LNHDA and CDR2 SQIVND come from the germline V gene (reference sequence). This CDR3 is built from 13 residues. Losses at the gene ends were 6 bases for V and 7 bases for J; bases not matched to a gene: 1. The DNA for the CDR3 is TGTGCCAGTAGAGGGACTAGCGGCGGGGAGCTGTTTTTT. As protein: CASRGTSGGELFF.